The 21 T cell receptor beta chains reported below all come from one sample, sequenced in a study of cytomegalovirus exposure and HLA in healthy donors. With 60 Vbeta and 13 Jbeta primers, the PCR was carried out. Some clones are missing from TCRdb's copy, which holds only in-frame ones; the method was immunoSEQ multiplex PCR. The data hold about 170,000 clones, with approximately 76% observed a single time. Sequencing input: PBMCs. These receptors were collected from a female donor in good health and CMV-seronegative.

This chain uses TRBV29-1 with TRBJ1-2; possibly TRBD1 for D (6 bases). CDR3 size: 14 residues. Germline assignment: CDR1 SQVTM and CDR2 ANQGSEA. Trimming took 5 bases from V and 7 from J, leaving 20 bases between them. CDR3 DNA: TGCAGCGTTCAGGGAGACAGGACTTATGGTGGCTACACCTTC. This sequence encodes CSVQGDRTYGGYTF. Full variable domain (remainder filled in from reference TRBV29-1 and TRBJ1-2): SAVISQKPSRDICQRGTSLTIQCQVDSQVTMMFWYRQQPGQSLTLIATANQGSEATYESGFVIDKFPISRPNLTFSTLTVSNMSPEDSSIYLCSVQGDRTYGGYTFGSGTRLTVV.

The chain is built from TRBV7-2 and TRBJ1-5; TRBD1 agrees at 9 bases. J gave up 6 bases and V 3 bases, and 6 bases lay outside the gene matches. This CDR3 is 15 amino acids long. CDR1 is SGHTA and CDR2 is FQGNSA in the germline V gene. CDR3 protein: CASSFGTGWSQPQHF. CDR3 DNA sequence: TGTGCCAGCAGCTTCGGGACAGGGTGGAGTCAGCCCCAGCATTTT.

This clone was counted between two and nine times. The V call is TRBV28, the J call TRBJ2-7, with TRBD2 identical over 12 bases. Per the germline V gene, CDR1 is MDHEN and CDR2 is SYDVKM. V was pared by 8 bases and J by 5 bases, with 4 bases of the junction left unmatched. The CDR3 loop spans 13 amino acids. The CDR3 nucleotides are TGTGCCAGCGGACTAGCGGGGTCACACGAGCAGTACTTC. Residues: CASGLAGSHEQYF. The variable domain in full, completed from reference TRBV28 and TRBJ2-7, reads DVKVTQSSRYLVKRTGEKVFLECVQDMDHENMFWYRQDPGLGLRLIYFSYDVKMKEKGDIPEGYSVSREKKERFSLILESASTNQTSMYLCASGLAGSHEQYFGPGTRLTVT.

The chain has TRBV2 and TRBJ2-5; 13 nucleotides line up with TRBD2. The CDR3 is 14 residues long. Germline V gene lookup returns CDR1 SNHLY and CDR2 FYNNEI. The V gene end was trimmed by 7 bases and the J gene end by 5 bases; junction bases not matched to a gene: 4. The CDR3 DNA reads as TGTGCCAGCACAGGACTAGCGGGAGTGGAGACCCAGTACTTC. It is translated as CASTGLAGVETQYF.

The V gene is TRBV7-8, the J gene TRBJ1-6; D gene unclear. V was trimmed by 5 bases and J by 11 bases, leaving 13 bases between them. The CDR3 runs 13 residues. Germline CDR1 and CDR2: SGHVS and FQNEAQ. CDR3 nucleotides: TGTGCCAGCAGCGAGGCTACGAATCCACCCCTCCACTTT. It codes for CASSEATNPPLHF.

The chain employs TRBV9 and TRBJ2-5, with TRBD1 matching 7 bases. With V trimmed by 0 bases and J by 4 bases, 15 bases remained unmatched. Looked up from germline, CDR1 is SGDLS and CDR2 is YYNGEE. The CDR3 has 18 amino acids. CDR3 in DNA: TGTGCCAGCAGCGTAGGACTCGTCGCAACAGGGGTTTTAGAGACCCAGTACTTC. Amino acids: CASSVGLVATGVLETQYF.

This chain uses TRBV6-5 with TRBJ1-5; the D gene is possibly TRBD1 (5 bases). There are 15 residues in the CDR3. V gave up 1 base and J gave up 2 bases, with 9 bases separating them. Germline loops: CDR1 MNHEY, CDR2 SVGAGI. The CDR3 region has the DNA TGTGCCAGCAGTTACTTGGGGCAGCGCAATCAGCCCCAGCATTTT. Protein product: CASSYLGQRNQPQHF.

This clone appeared a single time. The chain has TRBV6-5 and TRBJ2-7, with 9 bases fitting TRBD1. Per germline, CDR1 MNHEY and CDR2 SVGAGI. J lost 3 bases, V lost 6 bases, and 9 bases had no gene match. The CDR3 is 15 residues long. The CDR3 coding sequence is TGTGCCAGCAGGACCACCGGGACAGGGAACTACGAGCAGTACTTC. Translating it yields CASRTTGTGNYEQYF.

The chain couples TRBV10-2 to TRBJ2-1; a possible D gene is TRBD1 (5 bases). V lost 2 bases, J lost 10 bases, and 6 bases lay in between. Germline V lookup: CDR1 WSHSY, CDR2 SAAADI. There are 11 residues in the CDR3. CDR3 DNA: TGCGCCAGCAGTGAGGGGGCCGAGCAGTTCTTC. Amino acid sequence: CASSEGAEQFF.

The genes are TRBV6-5 and TRBJ1-2; D possibly corresponds to TRBD1 (6 bases). Trimming removed 7 bases at V and 3 bases at J, with 15 bases between. Germline V CDR1 and CDR2: MNHEY, SVGAGI. The CDR3 runs 14 residues. CDR3 DNA sequence: TGTGCCAGCAACAGGGCCGACTCTTACTATGGCTACACCTTC. Protein product: CASNRADSYYGYTF.

This clone came up once. The rearrangement joins TRBV7-2 to TRBJ2-4; 8 bases line up with TRBD2. CDR3 length equals 14 residues. Germline V lookup: CDR1 SGHTA, CDR2 FQGNSA. Unmatched junction bases numbered 6, after V lost 5 bases and J lost 6 bases. CDR3 sequence reads: CASSAWTSSNIQYF. CDR3 DNA: TGTGCCAGCAGCGCCTGGACTAGCTCAAACATTCAGTACTTC. Drawing the rest from reference TRBV7-2 and TRBJ2-4, the complete variable domain is GAGVSQSPSNKVTEKGKDVELRCDPISGHTALYWYRQSLGQGLEFLIYFQGNSAPDKSGLPSDRFSAERTGGSVSTLTIQRTQQEDSAVYLCASSAWTSSNIQYFGAGTRLSVL.

The chain combines TRBV27 with TRBJ2-3; TRBD1 aligns across 12 bases. Unmatched junction bases numbered 14, after V lost 7 bases and J lost 3 bases. CDR1 and CDR2 from the germline V gene are MNHEY and SMNVEV (reference sequence). This CDR3 has 18 residues. This CDR3 reads CASNWGQGAAIGTDTQYF. CDR3 coding DNA: TGTGCCAGCAACTGGGGACAGGGGGCCGCAATCGGGACAGATACGCAGTATTTT.

The V gene is TRBV29-1, the J gene TRBJ1-2, with D possibly being TRBD1 (5 bases). In germline, CDR1 is SQVTM, CDR2 ANQGSEA. Trimming took 6 bases from V and 8 from J, leaving 22 bases between them. The CDR3 consists of 14 residues. CDR3 amino acids: CSVGDYILGDGYTF. CDR3 bases: TGCAGCGTGGGGGACTATATTTTGGGGGACGGCTACACCTTC.

J is TRBJ2-7 and V is TRBV5-1, with 7 bases matching TRBD2. J lost 1 base, V lost 1 base, and 2 bases had no gene match. CDR1 is SGHRS, CDR2 YFSETQ, per germline. The CDR3 has 14 amino acids. Here the CDR3 reads CASSLRRESYEQYF. CDR3 nucleotides: TGCGCCAGCAGCTTGAGGCGGGAGTCCTACGAGCAGTACTTC.

The V call is TRBV18, the J call TRBJ1-3; 9 nucleotides align to TRBD1. The CDR3 extends over 18 amino acids. CDR1 and CDR2 (germline): KGHSH, LQKENI. V shed 3 bases and J 0 bases; nucleotides not matched to a gene: 9. CDR3: CASSPQDPTGGSGNTIYF. CDR3 coding DNA: TGTGCCAGCTCACCGCAGGACCCGACAGGGGGCTCTGGAAACACCATATATTTT.

The rearrangement uses TRBV6-6 and TRBJ2-2; a weak D match, TRBD2 (7 bases). This CDR3 region has 14 residues. Per germline, CDR1 MNHNY and CDR2 SVGAGI (reference sequence). The V and J ends lost 8 bases and 4 bases respectively, with 14 bases between them. The CDR3 DNA is TGTGCCAGCCACGGCGGGGGCGGCACCGGGGAGCTGTTTTTT. Its protein is CASHGGGGTGELFF.

The V call is TRBV5-6, the J call TRBJ1-2, with D possibly TRBD1 on 5 matching bases. Germline V gene sequence: CDR1 SGHDT, CDR2 YYEEEE. V lost 3 bases and J 4 bases, leaving 10 bases between the germline ends. This CDR3 contains 13 residues. As DNA, the CDR3 is TGTGCCAGCAGCTCGGGACTGTTCTATGGCTACACCTTC. Protein sequence: CASSSGLFYGYTF.

The CDR3 sequence: CASSLTANYGYTF. CDR3 sequence (DNA): TGCGCCAGCAGCTTGACAGCTAACTATGGCTACACCTTC. The chain joins TRBV5-1 to TRBJ1-2; D gene uncertain. CDR1 is SGHRS, CDR2 YFSETQ, per germline. V lost 1 base and J lost 0, with 4 bases in between. CDR3 length: 13 residues.

This chain connects TRBV10-3 to TRBJ1-2; the match to TRBD1 covers 10 bases. Germline loops: CDR1 ENHRY, CDR2 SYGVKD. With V trimmed by 4 bases and J by 3 bases, 2 bases remained unmatched. The CDR3 is made up of 14 amino acids. CDR3 DNA sequence: TGTGCCATCAGTGCCGGACAGGGGGACTATGGCTACACCTTC. As protein: CAISAGQGDYGYTF.

The rearrangement links TRBV6-1 to TRBJ1-1; D is unresolved. The CDR3 spans 11 residues. V lost 6 bases to trimming and J lost 6 bases, with 8 bases between them. Germline-derived CDR1 and CDR2 are MNHNS and SASEGT. CDR3 bases: TGTGCCAGCAGCGGGGTGGCTGAAGCTTTCTTT. Protein product: CASSGVAEAFF.

CDR3 sequence (DNA): TGTGCCAGCAGTTTATTGGGGGCAGGTGAAAAACTGTTTTTT. Its protein product is CASSLLGAGEKLFF. This chain links TRBV27 with TRBJ1-4, with D possibly matching TRBD1 (6 bases). CDR1 and CDR2 from the germline V gene are MNHEY and SMNVEV (reference sequence). The CDR3 consists of 14 residues. V was trimmed by 1 base and J by 7 bases, leaving 10 bases between them.